This entry features one T cell receptor (beta chain) sequence. The CDR3 spans 13 residues. V gave up 2 bases and J gave up 4 bases, with 8 bases separating them. Germline lookup yields CDR1 MNHEY and CDR2 SVGAGI. Original data processing: Amplifying reference gene primers gave estimates of nucleated cell counts. Assay used: immunoSEQ multiplex PCR; TCRdb lists only in-frame clones, some missing. Clonal size and the V and J genes are those of that table, whereas D and trimming came from the DNA. The top ten hold around 11% of the sample, which has roughly 140,000 clones, about 90% seen once. The entry originates in a study of blood T cell repertoires in COVID-19. Study-wide context: COVID-19 samples from acute and convalescent phases originated in the United States, Italy and Spain.

Recovery meant two consecutive negative NP/OP PCR tests, professional clearance, or resolved symptoms. The V gene is TRBV6-5, the J gene TRBJ1-1; D is unresolved. Sequenced input: PBMCs or T cells enriched from blood (not recorded which). The origin of this receptor is a man in his 60s who had recovered from COVID-19. CDR3: CASSYQDFTEAFF. The CDR3, as DNA: TGTGCCAGCAGTTACCAGGATTTCACTGAAGCTTTCTTT.